This section outlines one T cell receptor beta chain sequence together with its context. As handled by the study authors: Scientists estimated how many nucleated cells there were by amplifying reference gene primers. TCRdb's copy holds only in-frame clones and misses some; the assay was immunoSEQ multiplex PCR. The V and J calls and the clone size are those of that table, but D and trimming were determined from the DNA. Of about 250,000 clones listed, around 85% are singletons. This sample was taken from a study of blood T cell repertoires in COVID-19. As for the study in general: There were acute and convalescent COVID-19 samples, and they came from the United States, Italy and Spain. Sources were T cells, B-cell-depleted T cells, or PBMCs; the material itself was cDNA or gDNA.

J gave up 1 base and V 8 bases, and 4 bases lay outside the gene matches. Germline V CDR1 and CDR2: SGHAT, FQNNGV. The CDR3 covers 13 residues. The rearrangement joins TRBV11-2 to TRBJ2-7, with TRBD1 matching 8 bases. The sequence was obtained from a man at least 80 years old with acute or convalescent COVID-19. The sequenced material came from peripheral blood. The CDR3 region has the DNA TGTGCCAGCCTCCGGGACAGGTCCTACGAGCAGTACTTC. Translation gives CASLRDRSYEQYF.